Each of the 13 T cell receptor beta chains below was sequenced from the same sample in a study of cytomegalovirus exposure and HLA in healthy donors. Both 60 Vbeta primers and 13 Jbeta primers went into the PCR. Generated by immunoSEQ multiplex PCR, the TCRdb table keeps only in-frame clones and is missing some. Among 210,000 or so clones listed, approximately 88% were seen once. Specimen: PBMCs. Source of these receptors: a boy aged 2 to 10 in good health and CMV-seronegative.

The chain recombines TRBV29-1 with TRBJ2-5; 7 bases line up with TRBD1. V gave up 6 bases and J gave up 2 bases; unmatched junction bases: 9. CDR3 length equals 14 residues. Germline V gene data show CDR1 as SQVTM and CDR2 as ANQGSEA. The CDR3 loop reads CSVELQGTQETQYF. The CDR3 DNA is TGCAGCGTGGAGCTACAGGGGACACAAGAGACCCAGTACTTC.

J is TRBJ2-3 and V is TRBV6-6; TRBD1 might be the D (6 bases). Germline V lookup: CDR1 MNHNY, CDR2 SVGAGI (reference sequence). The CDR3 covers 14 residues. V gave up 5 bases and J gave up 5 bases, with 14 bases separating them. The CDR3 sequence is CASSTRTAEDTQYF. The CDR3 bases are TGTGCCAGCAGTACCCGGACAGCGGAAGATACGCAGTATTTT.

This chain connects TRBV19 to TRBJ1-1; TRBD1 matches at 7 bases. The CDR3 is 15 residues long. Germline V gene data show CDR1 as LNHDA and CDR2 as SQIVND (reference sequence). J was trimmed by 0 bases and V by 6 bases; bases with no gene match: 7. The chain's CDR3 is CASRPEGQVNTEAFF. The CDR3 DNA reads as TGTGCCAGTAGACCCGAAGGACAGGTGAACACTGAAGCTTTCTTT. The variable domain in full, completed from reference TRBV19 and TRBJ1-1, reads DGGITQSPKYLFRKEGQNVTLSCEQNLNHDAMYWYRQDPGQGLRLIYYSQIVNDFQKGDIAEGYSVSREKKESFPLTVTSAQKNPTAFYLCASRPEGQVNTEAFFGQGTRLTVV.

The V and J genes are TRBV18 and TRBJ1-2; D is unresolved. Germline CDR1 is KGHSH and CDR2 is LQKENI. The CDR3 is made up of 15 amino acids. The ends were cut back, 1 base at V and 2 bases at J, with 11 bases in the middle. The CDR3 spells CASSPLGSLNYGYTF. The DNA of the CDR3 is TGTGCCAGCTCACCACTCGGGAGCCTAAACTATGGCTACACCTTC.

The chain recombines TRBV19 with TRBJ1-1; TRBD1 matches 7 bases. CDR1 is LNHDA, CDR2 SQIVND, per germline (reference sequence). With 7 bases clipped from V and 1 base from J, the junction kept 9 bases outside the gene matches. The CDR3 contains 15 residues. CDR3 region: CASTIQGGWNTEAFF. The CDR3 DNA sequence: TGTGCCAGTACCATTCAGGGGGGATGGAACACTGAAGCTTTCTTT. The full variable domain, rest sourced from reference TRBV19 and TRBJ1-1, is DGGITQSPKYLFRKEGQNVTLSCEQNLNHDAMYWYRQDPGQGLRLIYYSQIVNDFQKGDIAEGYSVSREKKESFPLTVTSAQKNPTAFYLCASTIQGGWNTEAFFGQGTRLTVV.

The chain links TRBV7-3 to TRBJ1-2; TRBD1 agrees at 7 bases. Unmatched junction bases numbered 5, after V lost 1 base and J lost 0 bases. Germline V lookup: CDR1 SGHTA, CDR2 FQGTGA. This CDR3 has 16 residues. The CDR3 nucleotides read TGTGCCAGCAGCTTAAACGCCGGACAGGCTAACTATGGCTACACCTTC. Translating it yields CASSLNAGQANYGYTF. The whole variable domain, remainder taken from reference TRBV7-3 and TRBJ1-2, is GAGVSQTPSNKVTEKGKYVELRCDPISGHTALYWYRQSLGQGPEFLIYFQGTGAADDSGLPNDRFFAVRPEGSVSTLKIQRTERGDSAVYLCASSLNAGQANYGYTFGSGTRLTVV.

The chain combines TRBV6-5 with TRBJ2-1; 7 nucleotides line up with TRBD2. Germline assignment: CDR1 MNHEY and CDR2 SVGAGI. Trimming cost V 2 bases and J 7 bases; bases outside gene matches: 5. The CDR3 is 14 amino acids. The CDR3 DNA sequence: TGTGCCAGCAGTTACCGGGCGGGAGTAAATGAGCAGTTCTTC. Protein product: CASSYRAGVNEQFF.

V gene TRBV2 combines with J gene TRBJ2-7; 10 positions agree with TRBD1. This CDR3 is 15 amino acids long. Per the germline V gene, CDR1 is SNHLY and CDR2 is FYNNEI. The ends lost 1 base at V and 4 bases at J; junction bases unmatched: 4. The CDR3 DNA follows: TGTGCCAGCAGTGAAGGGGACAGGGGATTATACGAGCAGTACTTC. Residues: CASSEGDRGLYEQYF.

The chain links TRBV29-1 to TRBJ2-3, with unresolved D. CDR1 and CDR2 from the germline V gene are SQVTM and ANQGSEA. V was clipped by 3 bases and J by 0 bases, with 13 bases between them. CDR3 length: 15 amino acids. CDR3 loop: CSVDVEIASTDTQYF. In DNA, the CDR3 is TGCAGCGTTGACGTAGAGATCGCTAGCACAGATACGCAGTATTTT.

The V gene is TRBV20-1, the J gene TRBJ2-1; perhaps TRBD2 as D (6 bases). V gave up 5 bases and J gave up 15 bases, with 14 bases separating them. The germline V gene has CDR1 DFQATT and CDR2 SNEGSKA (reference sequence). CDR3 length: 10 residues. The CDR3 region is CSAGDSPRFF. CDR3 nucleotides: TGCAGTGCTGGGGACTCCCCTAGGTTCTTC.

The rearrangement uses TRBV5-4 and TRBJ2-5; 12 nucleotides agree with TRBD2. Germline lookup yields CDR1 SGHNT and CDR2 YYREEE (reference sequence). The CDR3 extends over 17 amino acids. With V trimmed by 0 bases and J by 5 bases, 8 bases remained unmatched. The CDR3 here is CASSLALAGGPRETQYF. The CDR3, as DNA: TGTGCCAGCAGCTTGGCGCTAGCGGGAGGGCCTAGGGAGACCCAGTACTTC.

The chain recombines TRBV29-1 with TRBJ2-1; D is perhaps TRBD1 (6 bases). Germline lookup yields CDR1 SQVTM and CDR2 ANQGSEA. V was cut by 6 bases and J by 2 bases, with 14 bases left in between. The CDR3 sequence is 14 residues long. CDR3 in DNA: TGCAGCGTAGCCGGGACACGGACCTACAATGAGCAGTTCTTC. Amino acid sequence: CSVAGTRTYNEQFF.

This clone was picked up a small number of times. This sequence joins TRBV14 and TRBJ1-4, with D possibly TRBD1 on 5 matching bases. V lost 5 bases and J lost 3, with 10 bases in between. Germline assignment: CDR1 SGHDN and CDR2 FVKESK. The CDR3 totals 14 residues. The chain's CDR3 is CASSSGLANEKLFF. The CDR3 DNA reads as TGTGCCAGCAGCTCAGGGTTGGCTAATGAAAAACTGTTTTTT.